This T cell receptor beta chain was retrieved from a study of shared clonotypes between healthy human individuals. The germline CDR1 and CDR2 sequences are SSHAT and FNYEAQ (reference sequence). The CDR3 contains 13 residues. This was a deep-level run. In replicate PCRs of sorted subsets, roughly 200 ng DNA, approximately 30,000 T cell genomes, was used. Sequenced by immunoSEQ multiplex PCR; TCRdb stores in-frame clones only, minus some. The data contain nearly 2 million clones, approximately 95% of them singletons. Remarks on this clone: Its antigen is unidentified. The junction does not match germline at one end; this may be a read error.

Selected positively for CCR7 and CD45RO-negative, naive CD8 cells excluded terminally differentiated effector memory CD45RA+ cells. Findings and caveats of the study: Clonotypes shared by all four donors outscored non-shared clonotypes in generation probability. The authors expected sequencing depth to affect clonotype sharing among donors.

The receptor's source is a man younger than 35 in good health. The sequenced material came from naive CD8+ T cells sorted from blood. This chain links TRBV7-7 with TRBJ1-1, with D unresolved. This CDR3 reads CASSLLPDTEAFF. The CDR3 coding sequence is TGTGCTAGCAGCTTATTGCCTGACACTGAAGCTTTCTTT.